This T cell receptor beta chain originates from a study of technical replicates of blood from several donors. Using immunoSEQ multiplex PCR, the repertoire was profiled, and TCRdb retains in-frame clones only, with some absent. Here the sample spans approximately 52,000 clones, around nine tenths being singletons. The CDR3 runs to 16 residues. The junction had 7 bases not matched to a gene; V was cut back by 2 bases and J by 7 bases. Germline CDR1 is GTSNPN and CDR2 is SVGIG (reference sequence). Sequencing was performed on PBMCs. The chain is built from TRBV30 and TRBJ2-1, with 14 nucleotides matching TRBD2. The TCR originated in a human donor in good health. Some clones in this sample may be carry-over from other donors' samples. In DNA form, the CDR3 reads TGTGCCTGGAGTACTCAGACTAGCGGGAGGGGAAATGAGCAGTTCTTC. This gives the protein CAWSTQTSGRGNEQFF. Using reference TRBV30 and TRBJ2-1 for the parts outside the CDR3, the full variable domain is SQTIHQWPATLVQPVGSPLSLECTVEGTSNPNLYWYRQAAGRGLQLLFYSVGIGQISSEVPQNLSASRPQDRQFILSSKKLLLSDSGFYLCAWSTQTSGRGNEQFFGPGTRLTVL.